This entry is about one TCR beta chain. Germline CDR1 is SEHNR and CDR2 is FQNEAQ (reference sequence). CDR3 length equals 15 residues. Trimming shortened V by 2 bases and J by 12 bases, and 17 bases separated the two germline ends. These data are taken from a study of CD4+ T cells in melanoma. Generated by immunoSEQ multiplex PCR, the TCRdb table keeps only in-frame clones and is missing some. The sample shows about 10,000 clones, over 60% of them seen only once. The origin of this receptor is a human donor with melanoma. Sequenced sample: cells from a culture (not recorded whether cultured in vitro). This chain links TRBV7-9 with TRBJ1-6; no clear D gene. The CDR3: CASSLPSVGQRPLHF. The CDR3 coding sequence is TGTGCCAGCAGCTTACCCTCCGTCGGGCAACGACCCCTCCACTTT.